This TCR beta chain was identified during a study of control samples from healthy donors and cancer patients. A few counts support this clone. Germline V CDR1 and CDR2: SNHLY, FYNNEI. The germline V and J ends were trimmed by 8 bases and 2 bases, with 9 bases remaining between them. CDR3 size: 13 residues. The table came from immunoSEQ multiplex PCR; TCRdb's copy has only in-frame clones and leaves some out. This table has some 140,000 clones, approximately 90% appearing once. The gene calls are TRBV2 and TRBJ2-2; D not certain. The sequence derives from a woman aged 25 to 39 in good health. The sample was blood. The CDR3 reads CASGGGNTGELFF. Written as DNA, the CDR3 is TGTGCCAGCGGTGGCGGAAACACCGGGGAGCTGTTTTTT.